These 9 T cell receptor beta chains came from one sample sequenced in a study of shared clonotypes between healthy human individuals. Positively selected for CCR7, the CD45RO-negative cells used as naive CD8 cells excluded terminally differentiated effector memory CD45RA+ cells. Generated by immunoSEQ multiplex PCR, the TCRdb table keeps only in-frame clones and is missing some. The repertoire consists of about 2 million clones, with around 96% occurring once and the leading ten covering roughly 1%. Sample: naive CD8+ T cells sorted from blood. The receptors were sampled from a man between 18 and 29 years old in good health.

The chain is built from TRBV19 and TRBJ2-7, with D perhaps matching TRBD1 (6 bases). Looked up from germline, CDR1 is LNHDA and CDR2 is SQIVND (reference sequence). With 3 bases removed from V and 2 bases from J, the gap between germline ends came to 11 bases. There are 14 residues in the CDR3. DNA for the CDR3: TGTGCCAGTAGTATCGGGACAAGCGCCTACGAGCAGTACTTC. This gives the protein CASSIGTSAYEQYF. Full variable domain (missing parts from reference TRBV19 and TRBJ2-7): DGGITQSPKYLFRKEGQNVTLSCEQNLNHDAMYWYRQDPGQGLRLIYYSQIVNDFQKGDIAEGYSVSREKKESFPLTVTSAQKNPTAFYLCASSIGTSAYEQYFGPGTRLTVT.

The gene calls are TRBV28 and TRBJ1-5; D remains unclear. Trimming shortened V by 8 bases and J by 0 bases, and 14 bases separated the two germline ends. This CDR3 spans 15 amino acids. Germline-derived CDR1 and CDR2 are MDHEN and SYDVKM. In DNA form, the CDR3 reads TGTGCCAGCGGTGATGACCGTTATAGCAATCAGCCCCAGCATTTT. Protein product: CASGDDRYSNQPQHF.

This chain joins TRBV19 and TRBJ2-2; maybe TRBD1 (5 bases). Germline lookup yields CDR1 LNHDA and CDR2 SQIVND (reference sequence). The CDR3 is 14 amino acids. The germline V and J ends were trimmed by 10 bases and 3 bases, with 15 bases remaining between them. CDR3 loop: CATNQGPHTGELFF. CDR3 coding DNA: TGTGCCACTAATCAGGGCCCACACACCGGGGAGCTGTTTTTT.

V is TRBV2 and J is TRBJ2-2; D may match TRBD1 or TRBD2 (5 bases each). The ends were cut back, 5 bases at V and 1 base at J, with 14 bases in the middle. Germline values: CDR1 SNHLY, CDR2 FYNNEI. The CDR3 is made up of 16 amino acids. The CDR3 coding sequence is TGTGCCAGCAGTTCCCCGGGGCAGGGGAACACCGGGGAGCTGTTTTTT. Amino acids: CASSSPGQGNTGELFF.

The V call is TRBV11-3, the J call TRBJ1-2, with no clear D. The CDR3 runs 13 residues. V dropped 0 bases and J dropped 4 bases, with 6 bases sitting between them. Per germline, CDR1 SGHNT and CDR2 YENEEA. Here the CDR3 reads CASSLDKPYGYTF. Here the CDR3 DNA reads TGTGCCAGCAGCTTAGATAAGCCCTATGGCTACACCTTC.

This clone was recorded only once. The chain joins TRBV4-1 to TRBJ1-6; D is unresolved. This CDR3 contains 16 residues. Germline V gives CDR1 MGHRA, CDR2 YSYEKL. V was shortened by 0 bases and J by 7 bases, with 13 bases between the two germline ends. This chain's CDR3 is CASSQDTAGGNSPLHF. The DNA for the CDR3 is TGCGCCAGCAGCCAAGATACGGCGGGTGGGAATTCACCCCTCCACTTT.

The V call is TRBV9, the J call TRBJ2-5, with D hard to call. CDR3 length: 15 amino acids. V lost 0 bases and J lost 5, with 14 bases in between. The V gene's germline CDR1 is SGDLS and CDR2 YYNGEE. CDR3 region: CASSVEGEPWETQYF. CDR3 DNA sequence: TGTGCCAGCAGCGTAGAGGGCGAGCCATGGGAGACCCAGTACTTC.

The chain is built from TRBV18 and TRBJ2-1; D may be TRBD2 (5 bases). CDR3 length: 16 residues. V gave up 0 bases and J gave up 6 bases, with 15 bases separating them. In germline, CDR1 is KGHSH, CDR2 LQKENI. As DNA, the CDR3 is TGTGCCAGCTCACCACCCTCCCGGGAACGAAGCAATGAGCAGTTCTTC. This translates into CASSPPSRERSNEQFF.

In DNA form, the CDR3 reads TGTGCCAGCAGCTTGGAGGAAGGTAGCACTGAAGCTTTCTTT. It specifies CASSLEEGSTEAFF. The chain joins TRBV5-4 to TRBJ1-1; D is uncertain. Trimming removed 0 bases from V and 4 bases from J, with 10 bases in between. Germline CDR1 is SGHNT and CDR2 is YYREEE (reference sequence). This CDR3 spans 14 amino acids.